This T cell receptor beta chain stems from a study of T cell responses to AZD1222 COVID-19 vaccine. This table comes from immunoSEQ multiplex PCR, and its TCRdb copy is limited to in-frame clones, with some not included. Seen here are some 130,000 clones, over 85% observed once, and the top ten hold 3.1%. With 5 bases removed from V and 0 bases from J, the gap between germline ends came to 14 bases. Looked up from germline, CDR1 is SEHNR and CDR2 is FQNEAQ (reference sequence). This CDR3 region has 15 residues. The chain joins TRBV7-9 to TRBJ2-7; D possibly corresponds to TRBD1 (5 bases). This clonotype was sampled from an adult in good health. This material consisted of peripheral blood, taken on day 0 of AZD1222 vaccination. CDR3 in amino acids: CASSPTQAFSYEQYF. DNA of the CDR3: TGTGCCAGCAGCCCCACACAGGCCTTCTCCTACGAGCAGTACTTC. The whole variable domain, filled in from reference TRBV7-9 and TRBJ2-7, reads DTGVSQNPRHKITKRGQNVTFRCDPISEHNRLYWYRQTLGQGPEFLTYFQNEAQLEKSRLLSDRFSAERPKGSFSTLEIQRTEQGDSAMYLCASSPTQAFSYEQYFGPGTRLTVT.